The 2 T cell receptor beta chains presented below share a single source sample, sequenced in a study of T cell changes during pregnancy in multiple sclerosis. Here immunoSEQ multiplex PCR was the method, and the copy in TCRdb shows in-frame clones only, minus some. The table records about 75,000 clones, 94% of them present only once. Sequences were derived from CD4+ T cells from peripheral blood mononuclear cells, sampled after pregnancy. These receptors all come from a female donor with multiple sclerosis, enrolled in a pregnancy study.

This chain uses TRBV7-8 with TRBJ2-1; D is possibly TRBD2 (5 bases). Trimming took 5 bases from V and 11 from J, leaving 22 bases between them. This CDR3 has 15 residues. Germline lookup yields CDR1 SGHVS and CDR2 FQNEAQ. This chain's CDR3 is CASSPSQAVNPKQFF. The CDR3 bases are TGTGCCAGCAGCCCGTCTCAAGCGGTGAATCCGAAGCAGTTCTTC. Full variable domain (outside the CDR3, taken from reference TRBV7-8 and TRBJ2-1): GAGVSQSPRYKVAKRGQDVALRCDPISGHVSLFWYQQALGQGPEFLTYFQNEAQLDKSGLPSDRFFAERPEGSVSTLKIQRTQQEDSAVYLCASSPSQAVNPKQFFGPGTRLTVL.

The chain uses TRBV6-1 and TRBJ2-3; 8 bases match TRBD2. V dropped 6 bases and J dropped 3; count of bases not matched to a gene: 8. The V gene's germline CDR1 is MNHNS and CDR2 SASEGT. CDR3 length equals 15 residues. In nucleotides, the CDR3 is TGTGCCAGCAGATCGTTAGCGGGGAAGACAGATACGCAGTATTTT. Protein sequence: CASRSLAGKTDTQYF.